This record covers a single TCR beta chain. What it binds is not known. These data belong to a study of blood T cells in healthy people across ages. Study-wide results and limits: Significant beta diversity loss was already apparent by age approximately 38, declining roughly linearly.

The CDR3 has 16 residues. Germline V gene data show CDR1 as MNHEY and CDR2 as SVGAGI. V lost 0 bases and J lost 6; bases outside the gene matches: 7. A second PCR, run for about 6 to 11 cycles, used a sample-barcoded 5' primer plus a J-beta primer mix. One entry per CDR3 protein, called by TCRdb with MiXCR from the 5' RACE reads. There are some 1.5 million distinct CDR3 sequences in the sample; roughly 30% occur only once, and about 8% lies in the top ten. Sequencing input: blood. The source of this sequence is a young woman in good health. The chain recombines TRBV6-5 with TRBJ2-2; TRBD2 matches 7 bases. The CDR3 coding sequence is TGTGCCAGCAGTTACTCTGCTAGCGGAACCCCCGGGGAGCTGTTTTTT. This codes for CASSYSASGTPGELFF.